The clone carrying this TCR beta chain came up many times. Its specificity is not known. The CDR3 sequence is 15 residues long. The germline CDR1 and CDR2 sequences are SGHAT and FQDESV (reference sequence). Trimming cost V 2 bases and J 4 bases, with 12 bases left between them. Sample time point: newly diagnosed GD, antithyroid drugs for less than 3 months. The TCR library was made from RNA extracted from PBMCs. Sequencing libraries for TCR beta were prepared with iRepertoire HTBI primers and Arm-PCR of CDR3 regions. TCRdb reprocessed the multiplex PCR reads with MiXCR, giving one entry per CDR3 protein. Of 450,000 to 500,000 distinct CDR3 sequences in the sample, around 15% were seen once. These data belong to a study of regulatory T cells in long-lasting Graves disease. Overall study findings and caveats: Persistent disease preferred TRBV28, TRBJ1-2 and TRBJ2-5; new disease, TRBV20-1 and TRBJ2-1.

In addition, the sample was reused for a study of T cells in Graves' hyperthyroidism and ophthalmopathy. As that study records: The definition of stable Graves' hyperthyroidism was no ophthalmopathy progression within 18 months. The model made its ophthalmopathy prediction, and onset followed a median approximately 6 months later.

This chain connects TRBV11-1 to TRBJ2-1, with D tentatively TRBD1 or TRBD2 (5 bases each). This TCR was sampled from a man aged 35-49 years with Graves disease. Specimen: peripheral blood mononuclear cells (PBMCs), collected at new diagnosis, from a patient treated with antithyroid drugs. The CDR3 sequence is CASSLRGAIYNEQFF. In nucleotides, the CDR3 is TGTGCCAGCAGCTTACGAGGGGCGATATACAATGAGCAGTTCTTC.